The 8 T cell receptor beta chains listed next were all sequenced from one sample in a study of CXCR3-negative and CXCR3-positive naive CD8 T cells. Carrying UMI labels, the TRB cDNA libraries were prepared through 5' RACE. TCRdb reworked the 5' RACE reads into one entry per CDR3 protein, no DNA. This listing includes about 120,000 distinct CDR3 sequences. The sample taken for sequencing was naive CXCR3- CD8+ T cells from blood. Subset indicated: CD45RO-CCR7+CD27+CD95- naive CD8+ T cells lacking CXCR3 (TNR3-). The receptor set was obtained from a human donor in good health. Some clones in this sample may be carry-over from other donors' samples.

The J gene is TRBJ2-7, the V gene TRBV5-6; TCRdb gives TRBD1 as the D gene, but with no DNA this cannot be confirmed. This CDR3 has 13 amino acids. Germline assignment: CDR1 SGHDT and CDR2 YYEEEE. CDR3 region: CASSLDLGDEQYF.

The chain has TRBV12-3 or TRBV12-4 and TRBJ2-3; TCRdb indicates TRBD1, and absent DNA this call remains unverified. The CDR3 totals 19 residues. The chain's CDR3 is CASSFGFSPTGTETDTQYF.

The chain combines TRBV29-1 with TRBJ2-3; the TRBD1 assignment by TCRdb is unverifiable without DNA. This CDR3 is built from 13 residues. The germline CDR1 and CDR2 sequences are SQVTM and ANQGSEA. The CDR3 reads CSVIAGQADTQYF.

The chain joins TRBV7-9 to TRBJ1-2. Per germline, CDR1 SEHNR and CDR2 FQNEAQ (reference sequence). This CDR3 has 13 amino acids. CDR3 residues: CASSSTQSYGYTF.

The rearrangement uses TRBV7-9 and TRBJ1-1; without DNA, the TCRdb call of TRBD1 cannot be checked. The germline V gene has CDR1 SEHNR and CDR2 FQNEAQ (reference sequence). The CDR3 contains 14 residues. This CDR3 reads CASSAGTGGSEAFF.

The chain joins TRBV4-3 to TRBJ2-7; TCRdb's D call, TRBD1, is unchecked because there is no DNA. Germline V gene data show CDR1 as LGHNA and CDR2 as YSLEER. The CDR3 runs 14 residues. This CDR3 reads CASSQKEGADEQYF.

The V gene is TRBV5-5, the J gene TRBJ1-1; the D call of TRBD1 rests on TCRdb alone, since no DNA is present to check it. CDR1 and CDR2 from the germline V gene are SGHKS and YYEKEE (reference sequence). CDR3 length: 14 residues. The CDR3 loop reads CASSLGDSNTEAFF.

The V gene is TRBV7-8, the J gene TRBJ1-5; absent DNA, TCRdb's TRBD1 call cannot be checked. Germline CDR1 reads SGHVS; CDR2 reads FQNEAQ. This CDR3 is 15 amino acids long. The chain's CDR3 is CASSPPQSSNQPQHF.